A single sample is the source of the 6 T cell receptor beta chains below, sequenced in a study of blood T cells in healthy people across ages (dated by TCRdb to the mid-2010s). Libraries were made using 5' RACE. Sequencing took place on an Illumina HiSeq 2500. A second PCR of roughly 7 to 12 cycles was performed with a sample-barcoded 5' primer and a J-beta primer mix. The public reads were quality trimmed at Q25 with fastp and then assembled into clones with MiXCR by TCRdb, keeping productive beta chains. Rows merge per CDR3 protein into single entries with the most common DNA and genes. This sample is represented by around 870,000 distinct CDR3 sequences; 29% of them were singletons. Around a sixth of the sample comes from the top ten. Input material: blood. The origin of the receptors is an elderly woman in good health.

The rearrangement uses TRBV12-3 or TRBV12-4 and TRBJ2-1; 9 nucleotides match TRBD2. This CDR3 is 15 amino acids long. V dropped 6 bases and J dropped 5; count of bases not matched to a gene: 8. The CDR3 DNA is TGTGCCAGCAGCAAGGGACTAGCAGAACACAATGAGCAGTTCTTC. This encodes CASSKGLAEHNEQFF.

This clonotype was recorded at least ten times. One end of the junction fails to match germline, which may point to a read error. V and J are TRBV7-2 and TRBJ2-7, with D unclear. This CDR3 contains 12 residues. The germline V gene encodes CDR1 SGHTA and CDR2 FQGNSA. CDR3 bases: TGCGCCAGCAGCTTGGACCACTACGAGCAGTACTTC. Its protein is CASSLDHYEQYF.

In regard to this clonotype: This clone may be a read error of a much larger clone one base away. This chain connects TRBV12-3 or TRBV12-4 to TRBJ1-6; 8 nucleotides match TRBD1. The CDR3 covers 16 residues. Here the CDR3 reads CASNKQGVTKDSPPHF. In nucleotides, the CDR3 is TGTGCCAGCAATAAACAGGGGGTTACCAAAGATTCACCCCCCCACTTT.

The chain carries TRBV7-2 and TRBJ2-2; D unclear. There are 13 residues in the CDR3. V lost 4 bases to trimming and J lost 9 bases, with 12 bases between them. In germline, CDR1 is SGHTA, CDR2 FQGNSA. The chain's CDR3 is CASSSFTAWELFF. CDR3 sequence (DNA): TGTGCCAGCAGCTCTTTTACCGCCTGGGAGCTGTTTTTT. Full variable domain (missing parts from reference TRBV7-2 and TRBJ2-2): GAGVSQSPSNKVTEKGKDVELRCDPISGHTALYWYRQSLGQGLEFLIYFQGNSAPDKSGLPSDRFSAERTGGSVSTLTIQRTQQEDSAVYLCASSSFTAWELFFGEGSRLTVL.

This clonotype was counted many times. The chain combines TRBV20-1 with TRBJ1-5; the D is unclear. This CDR3 is built from 13 residues. Germline lookup yields CDR1 DFQATT and CDR2 SNEGSKA (reference sequence). With 4 bases removed from V and 4 bases from J, the gap between germline ends came to 11 bases. CDR3 in amino acids: CSAMWDLNQPQHF. The CDR3, as DNA: TGCAGTGCTATGTGGGATTTGAATCAGCCCCAGCATTTT.

This clonotype was detected many times. This chain connects TRBV12-3 or TRBV12-4 to TRBJ2-1, with TRBD2 matching over 10 bases. This CDR3 region has 16 residues. V was clipped by 7 bases and J by 2 bases; unmatched bases: 8. The CDR3 DNA reads as TGTGCCAGCAACGGAATAGGGACTAGCGCCTACAATGAGCAGTTCTTC. Protein: CASNGIGTSAYNEQFF.